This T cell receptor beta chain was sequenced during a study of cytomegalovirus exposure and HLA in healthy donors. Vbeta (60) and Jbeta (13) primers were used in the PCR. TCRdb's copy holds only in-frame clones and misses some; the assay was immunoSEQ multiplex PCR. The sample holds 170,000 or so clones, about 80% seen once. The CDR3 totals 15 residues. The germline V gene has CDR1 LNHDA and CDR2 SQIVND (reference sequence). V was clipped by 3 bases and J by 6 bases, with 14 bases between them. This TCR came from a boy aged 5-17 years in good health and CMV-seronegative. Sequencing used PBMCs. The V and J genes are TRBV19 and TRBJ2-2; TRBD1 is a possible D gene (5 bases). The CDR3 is CASSIFQGDPGELFF. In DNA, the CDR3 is TGTGCCAGTAGTATTTTCCAGGGCGATCCCGGGGAGCTGTTTTTT. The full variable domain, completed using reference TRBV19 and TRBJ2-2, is DGGITQSPKYLFRKEGQNVTLSCEQNLNHDAMYWYRQDPGQGLRLIYYSQIVNDFQKGDIAEGYSVSREKKESFPLTVTSAQKNPTAFYLCASSIFQGDPGELFFGEGSRLTVL.